A selection of T cell receptor beta chains follows, all from one sample in a study of cytomegalovirus exposure and HLA in healthy donors. TCRdb's copy holds only in-frame clones and misses some; the assay was immunoSEQ multiplex PCR. The sample contains 150,000 to 200,000 clones, roughly 73% of which appear only once. The material sequenced was PBMCs. These receptors came from a woman aged 40 to 50 in good health and CMV-seropositive. The CDR3 runs from the conserved cysteine through the conserved F or W. The D gene is left open where the match is weak. Part of the rows lack a size; the others show once, few, many or a class for expanded clones.

D gene: TRBD2
J gene: TRBJ2-1
V gene: TRBV10-3
clone size: few
CDR3 protein: CAISGLAGAGEQFF
CDR3 DNA: TGTGCCATCAGTGGCCTAGCGGGAGCCGGTGAGCAGTTCTTC

D gene: -
J gene: TRBJ1-2
V gene: TRBV30
clone size: -
CDR3 protein: CAWSAGRSYGYTF
CDR3 DNA: TGTGCCTGGAGTGCCGGGAGGAGCTATGGCTACACCTTC

D gene: TRBD2
J gene: TRBJ2-1
V gene: TRBV7-2
clone size: -
CDR3 protein: CASSRGTSGNNEQFF
CDR3 DNA: TGTGCCAGCAGCCGCGGGACTAGCGGAAACAATGAGCAGTTCTTC

D gene: TRBD2
J gene: TRBJ2-1
V gene: TRBV5-1
clone size: -
CDR3 protein: CASSSSGKDEQFF
CDR3 DNA: TGCGCCAGCAGCTCTAGCGGGAAGGATGAGCAGTTCTTC

D gene: TRBD1
J gene: TRBJ2-2
V gene: TRBV6-6
clone size: few
CDR3 protein: CASSYGTANTGELFF
CDR3 DNA: TGTGCCAGCAGTTACGGGACAGCGAACACCGGGGAGCTGTTTTTT

D gene: -
J gene: TRBJ2-1
V gene: TRBV6-1
clone size: -
CDR3 protein: CASSERGTHILYNEQFF
CDR3 DNA: TGTGCCAGCAGTGAACGGGGAACACATATTCTCTACAATGAGCAGTTCTTC

D gene: -
J gene: TRBJ2-1
V gene: TRBV7-2
clone size: -
CDR3 protein: CASSPNGGSYNEQFF
CDR3 DNA: TGTGCCAGCAGCCCGAACGGGGGTTCCTACAATGAGCAGTTCTTC

D gene: -
J gene: TRBJ2-1
V gene: TRBV27
clone size: -
CDR3 protein: CASSSATRGTNEQFF
CDR3 DNA: TGTGCCAGCAGTTCAGCGACCCGAGGTACGAATGAGCAGTTCTTC

D gene: -
J gene: TRBJ2-2
V gene: TRBV30
clone size: -
CDR3 protein: CASNRVTGTGELFF
CDR3 DNA: TGTGCCTCTAACCGGGTGACGGGCACCGGGGAGCTGTTTTTT

D gene: -
J gene: TRBJ1-1
V gene: TRBV6-5
clone size: few
CDR3 protein: CASSETLAAEAFF
CDR3 DNA: TGTGCCAGCAGTGAAACACTCGCGGCTGAAGCTTTCTTT

D gene: TRBD1
J gene: TRBJ2-3
V gene: TRBV7-3
clone size: -
CDR3 protein: CASSSRTGDNSDTQYF
CDR3 DNA: TGTGCCAGCAGCTCACGGACAGGGGACAACTCAGATACGCAGTATTTT

D gene: -
J gene: TRBJ2-3
V gene: TRBV2
clone size: few
CDR3 protein: CASTLTGGTDTQYF
CDR3 DNA: TGTGCCAGCACGCTAACAGGAGGCACAGATACGCAGTATTTT

D gene: TRBD2
J gene: TRBJ2-7
V gene: TRBV6-6
clone size: -
CDR3 protein: CASRPGTSGSYEQYF
CDR3 DNA: TGTGCCAGCAGACCTGGGACTAGCGGATCCTACGAGCAGTACTTC

D gene: -
J gene: TRBJ2-7
V gene: TRBV5-5
clone size: -
CDR3 protein: CASSLASRAYEQYF
CDR3 DNA: TGTGCCAGCAGCTTGGCCAGTCGGGCCTACGAGCAGTACTTC

D gene: -
J gene: TRBJ2-7
V gene: TRBV27
clone size: -
CDR3 protein: CASAGISFYSYEQYF
CDR3 DNA: TGTGCCAGCGCGGGGATTAGCTTTTACTCCTACGAGCAGTACTTC

D gene: TRBD1
J gene: TRBJ1-2
V gene: TRBV6-1
clone size: -
CDR3 protein: CASSEAYSGTGGNYGYTF
CDR3 DNA: TGTGCCAGCAGTGAAGCGTATTCCGGGACAGGGGGGAACTATGGCTACACCTTC

D gene: TRBD1
J gene: TRBJ1-2
V gene: TRBV6-6
clone size: once
CDR3 protein: CASSYGAGGGGYTF
CDR3 DNA: TGTGCCAGCAGTTACGGGGCAGGGGGCGGCGGCTACACCTTC

D gene: -
J gene: TRBJ2-7
V gene: TRBV28
clone size: few
CDR3 protein: CASSLGRMDYEQYF
CDR3 DNA: TGTGCCAGCAGTTTGGGCAGGATGGACTACGAGCAGTACTTC

D gene: -
J gene: TRBJ1-4
V gene: TRBV28
clone size: -
CDR3 protein: CASSLGGAREKLFF
CDR3 DNA: TGTGCCAGCAGTTTAGGGGGGGCGCGAGAAAAACTGTTTTTT